This T cell receptor (beta chain) is from a study of T-cell reconstitution after alpha-beta-depleted transplantation in children. The ends were cut back, 2 bases at V and 1 base at J, with 14 bases in the middle. The CDR3 runs to 16 residues. This clonotype has ten or more counts. Unique molecular identifiers were incorporated during preparation of the TCRbeta library. MiXCR, applied by TCRdb to the PCR reads, yields one record per CDR3 protein. The profile shows 200,000 to 250,000 distinct CDR3 sequences, more than 10% of them singletons. The chain joins TRBV12-3 or TRBV12-4 to TRBJ2-5; D may be TRBD1 (6 bases). The sample was PBMCs from the stem cell graft donor, taken from the stem cell graft. The TCR sequence derives from a human donor who donated a stem cell graft to a child with acute lymphoblastic leukemia. In DNA, the CDR3 is TGTGCCAGCAGTTTATCGCCCAGGGGAGCCCAAGAGACCCAGTACTTC. Encoded protein: CASSLSPRGAQETQYF.